This paragraph reports one T cell receptor beta chain. This entry belongs to a study of T cells after somatic rescue of genetic block. Sequencing was performed with immunoSEQ multiplex PCR; in TCRdb, only in-frame clones are kept and a portion is missing. The sample gives roughly 13,000 clones, 73% of which show up once; approximately 19% is in the top ten. This CDR3 has 13 residues. Germline trimming cut 10 bases from V and 5 bases from J; bases unmatched to any gene: 7. Germline CDR1 ENHRY, CDR2 SYGVKD. Sequenced input: peripheral blood mononuclear cells (PBMCs). This sequence originates from a boy between 10 and 17 years old. This chain links TRBV10-3 with TRBJ2-5; 10 bases map to TRBD1. CDR3 in amino acids: CATSTGGRETQYF. Here the CDR3 DNA reads TGTGCCACTTCGACAGGGGGCAGGGAGACCCAGTACTTC.